Sequencing of this TCR beta chain was carried out in a study of CD8+ T cells in alopecia areata. Treatment of the sample: oral pan-JAK inhibitor, 5-10 mg twice daily. The V gene end was trimmed by 2 bases and the J gene end by 2 bases; junction bases not matched to a gene: 4. Germline assignment: CDR1 SGHDT and CDR2 YYEEEE. The length of the CDR3 is 14 residues. This clone was counted once. This sample also contains other DNA sequences that code for the same CDR3. cDNA reverse transcribed from extracted RNA served as the sequencing template. Method: immunoSEQ multiplex PCR; TCRdb's copy keeps in-frame clones and lacks some. The table lists about 180,000 clones, 45% to 60% of them singletons, with 9.5% to 13% in the top ten.

The V and J genes are TRBV5-6 and TRBJ2-7; 7 nucleotides line up with TRBD1. The sequences come from CD8+ T cells sorted from blood, collected around week 54, from a patient treated with tofacitinib. The receptor's source is a human donor with alopecia areata. The CDR3 reads CASSFGDRAYEQYF. In DNA, the CDR3 is TGTGCCAGCAGCTTTGGGGACAGAGCCTACGAGCAGTACTTC.